This TCR beta chain stems from a study of technical replicates of blood from several donors. The data were produced by immunoSEQ multiplex PCR, yet TCRdb's version contains in-frame clones alone and is incomplete. Of roughly 69,000 clones listed, approximately 86% are singletons. Looked up from germline, CDR1 is GTSNPN and CDR2 is SVGIG (reference sequence). CDR3 size: 15 residues. V gave up 2 bases and J gave up 4 bases, with 12 bases separating them. The chain carries TRBV30 and TRBJ1-6; D is possibly TRBD1 (6 bases). The TCR comes from a human donor in good health. Some clones in this sample may be carry-over from other donors' samples. What was sequenced was PBMCs. The CDR3 bases are TGTGCCTGGAGTAGGGACAACCTATATAATTCACCCCTCCACTTT. It is translated as CAWSRDNLYNSPLHF.